Below, one T cell receptor beta chain is given with its context. Its antigen is unidentified. The sample belongs to a study of identical twins. The study's findings and limits: Potential partial confounding of zero-insertion analyses by invariant MAIT and iNKT cells was noted. Modelling approaches yielded underestimates of out-of-frame TCR alpha sharing between monozygotic twins.

A universal primer site came from template switching; cDNA carried unique molecular identifiers. TCRdb reanalysed the 5' RACE reads using MiXCR and keeps one entry per CDR3 protein. The data show a few hundred thousand distinct CDR3 sequences, approximately 10% seen once. Trimming removed 9 bases from V and 4 bases from J, with 15 bases in between. Germline loops: CDR1 LGHNT, CDR2 FRNRAP. The CDR3 consists of 13 residues. This chain links TRBV12-5 with TRBJ1-2, with D perhaps TRBD1 (6 bases). The sequence was obtained from a woman aged 45-59 years in good health. The sample taken for sequencing was naive T cells sorted from blood. The CDR3 loop is CARDSGTLYGYTF. Written as DNA, the CDR3 is TGTGCTAGAGATTCCGGGACACTCTATGGCTACACCTTC.